These 17 T cell receptor beta chains came from one sample sequenced in a study of blood T cells in healthy people across ages. The second PCR ran roughly 7 to 12 cycles with a sample-barcoded 5' primer and J-beta primers. TCRdb redid the calling of the 5' RACE reads with MiXCR, one entry per CDR3 protein. The sample lists about 500,000 distinct CDR3 sequences, more than 20% occurring once. The sample was also reused in another study, on T cells of mothers and their children.

Sequencing input: blood. These receptor sequences come from a boy younger than 18 in good health.

The chain couples TRBV11-2 to TRBJ2-3, with 16 bases fitting TRBD2. The CDR3 extends over 21 amino acids. CDR1 and CDR2 from the germline V gene are SGHAT and FQNNGV. After removal of 1 base from V and 3 bases from J, the junction contained 13 bases not matched to a gene. The CDR3 region is CASSLVLLPGLAGGETDTQYF. Here the CDR3 DNA reads TGTGCCAGCAGCTTAGTCCTGCTTCCGGGACTAGCGGGAGGGGAGACAGATACGCAGTATTTT.

In this sample, this clonotype turned up a few times. The chain links TRBV9 to TRBJ2-2, with TRBD2 identical over 7 bases. V lost 1 base and J lost 2; bases outside the gene matches: 2. The germline gives CDR1 SGDLS, CDR2 YYNGEE. The CDR3 is 15 residues long. CDR3 bases: TGTGCCAGCAGCGTAAGCGGGGCTAACACCGGGGAGCTGTTTTTT. This codes for CASSVSGANTGELFF.

In this sample, this clonotype turned up a few times. The J gene is TRBJ2-5, the V gene TRBV11-2; D may be TRBD2 (7 bases). The V gene's germline CDR1 is SGHAT and CDR2 FQNNGV. The CDR3 covers 16 residues. V was trimmed by 6 bases and J by 0 bases, leaving 17 bases between them. The CDR3: CASRGGLAENQETQYF. The CDR3 DNA sequence: TGTGCCAGCAGGGGGGGGCTAGCGGAAAACCAAGAGACCCAGTACTTC.

V usage is TRBV9 and J usage is TRBJ1-4; TRBD1 agrees at 7 bases. Germline lookup yields CDR1 SGDLS and CDR2 YYNGEE. After removal of 1 base from V and 7 bases from J, the junction contained 7 bases not matched to a gene. This CDR3 is 15 amino acids long. The CDR3 DNA is TGTGCCAGCAGCGTACGAGAGGGGGCAAGTGAAAAACTGTTTTTT. It specifies CASSVREGASEKLFF.

Here the CDR3 reads CASSYDLWNSGTRSYNEQFF. The CDR3 DNA reads as TGTGCCAGCAGTTACGATCTTTGGAACAGCGGGACTCGCTCCTACAATGAGCAGTTCTTC. The chain couples TRBV6-2 or TRBV6-3 to TRBJ2-1; 7 nucleotides line up with TRBD2. This CDR3 contains 20 residues. The V gene end was trimmed by 2 bases and the J gene end by 0 bases; junction bases not matched to a gene: 16. Germline assignment: CDR1 MNHEY and CDR2 SVGEGT.

This clonotype was counted only a few times. V usage is TRBV4-3 and J usage is TRBJ2-2; maybe TRBD2 (5 bases). Trimming took off 1 base at V and 3 bases at J, with 9 bases between the two ends. This CDR3 is 15 amino acids long. The germline V gene encodes CDR1 LGHNA and CDR2 YSLEER. Here the CDR3 DNA reads TGCGCCAGCAGCCAAGGTACGAGGGACACCGGGGAGCTGTTTTTT. This encodes CASSQGTRDTGELFF.

This clonotype was seen only a few times. The V call is TRBV5-1, the J call TRBJ1-4, with D uncertain. This CDR3 has 15 residues. The ends were cut back, 3 bases at V and 6 bases at J, with 15 bases in the middle. Germline CDR1 reads SGHRS; CDR2 reads YFSETQ. The CDR3 bases are TGCGCCAGCAGCTCCTCCTGGACCAATCATGAAAAACTGTTTTTT. Encoded protein: CASSSSWTNHEKLFF.

This clonotype was found a few times. The chain carries TRBV3-1 and TRBJ2-5, with 7 positions matching TRBD1. The CDR3 loop spans 16 amino acids. Germline-derived CDR1 and CDR2 are LGHDT and YNNKEL (reference sequence). Germline trimming cut 7 bases from V and 6 bases from J; bases unmatched to any gene: 17. For the CDR3, the DNA is TGTGCCAGCACCTCGGGCGTTCCGAGGGGGCGACAGACCCAGTACTTC. This codes for CASTSGVPRGRQTQYF.

This sequence joins TRBV11-2 and TRBJ2-4; 12 bases are a match to TRBD2. The CDR3 totals 14 residues. Germline loops: CDR1 SGHAT, CDR2 FQNNGV. V gave up 5 bases and J gave up 14 bases; unmatched junction bases: 10. Here the CDR3 DNA reads TGTGCCAGCAGCCGAGCGACTAGCGGGAGTATAAAGTACTTC. This translates into CASSRATSGSIKYF.

This clonotype was seen a few times. This rearrangement joins TRBV7-2 to TRBJ1-6; 7 nucleotides line up with TRBD1. The junction had 10 bases not matched to a gene; V was cut back by 1 base and J by 10 bases. The CDR3 has 16 amino acids. The germline CDR1 and CDR2 sequences are SGHTA and FQGNSA. The CDR3 sequence is CASSLGQGGDASPLHF. In DNA form, the CDR3 reads TGTGCCAGCAGCTTAGGGCAGGGGGGTGACGCGTCACCCCTCCACTTT.

This clonotype was picked up a small number of times. The V gene is TRBV7-9, the J gene TRBJ1-4; TRBD1 might be the D (5 bases). Germline V lookup: CDR1 SEHNR, CDR2 FQNEAQ (reference sequence). CDR3 size: 17 residues. Deletions cut 1 base from V and 6 bases from J, with 18 bases between. CDR3 sequence: CASSLGADSPWYEKLFF. The DNA of the CDR3 is TGTGCCAGCAGCTTAGGGGCAGACAGTCCTTGGTATGAAAAACTGTTTTTT.

The chain has TRBV10-3 and TRBJ2-3, with TRBD1 identical over 12 bases. The CDR3 loop spans 15 amino acids. With V trimmed by 3 bases and J by 5 bases, 3 bases remained unmatched. Germline loops: CDR1 ENHRY, CDR2 SYGVKD. The CDR3 is CAISEGTGGIDTQYF. DNA for the CDR3: TGTGCCATCAGTGAAGGGACAGGGGGCATAGATACGCAGTATTTT.

This clonotype was counted only a few times. The rearrangement links TRBV18 to TRBJ1-5, with D uncertain. The germline gives CDR1 KGHSH, CDR2 LQKENI. V was trimmed by 4 bases and J by 5 bases, leaving 9 bases between them. The CDR3 covers 13 residues. The CDR3 coding sequence is TGTGCCAGCTCACAGGAGACGTATCAGCCCCAGCATTTT. This encodes CASSQETYQPQHF.

This clonotype came up a few times. This chain connects TRBV5-1 to TRBJ2-1, with 7 bases fitting TRBD2. Germline assignment: CDR1 SGHRS and CDR2 YFSETQ. CDR3 length: 14 residues. The V and J ends lost 4 bases and 6 bases, in that order; junction bases with no gene match: 7. The CDR3 nucleotides are TGCGCCAGCAGCCTACCGGGAGGACTCAATGAGCAGTTCTTC. Translated, it gives CASSLPGGLNEQFF. Drawing the rest from reference TRBV5-1 and TRBJ2-1, the complete variable domain is KAGVTQTPRYLIKTRGQQVTLSCSPISGHRSVSWYQQTPGQGLQFLFEYFSETQRNKGNFPGRFSGRQFSNSRSEMNVSTLELGDSALYLCASSLPGGLNEQFFGPGTRLTVL.

The chain links TRBV2 to TRBJ1-1, with 11 bases aligning to TRBD1. The CDR3 runs to 15 residues. CDR1 and CDR2 (germline): SNHLY, FYNNEI. V dropped 5 bases and J dropped 5; count of bases not matched to a gene: 7. The CDR3 coding sequence is TGTGCCAGCAGTATCCGGACAGGGGGCTTTACTGAAGCTTTCTTT. As protein: CASSIRTGGFTEAFF. Full variable domain (outside the CDR3, taken from reference TRBV2 and TRBJ1-1): EPEVTQTPSHQVTQMGQEVILRCVPISNHLYFYWYRQILGQKVEFLVSFYNNEISEKSEIFDDQFSVERPDGSNFTLKIRSTKLEDSAMYFCASSIRTGGFTEAFFGQGTRLTVV.

The table lists this clonotype with a few counts. The chain recombines TRBV7-2 with TRBJ2-5; D gene ambiguous. The end of the DNA fits TRBJ2-7 better, so the J call may be wrong. The CDR3 loop spans 13 amino acids. Germline loops: CDR1 SGHTA, CDR2 FQGNSA. The CDR3 protein is CASSLDPDYEQYF. CDR3 nucleotides: TGTGCCAGCAGCTTAGATCCAGACTACGAGCAGTACTTC.

CDR3 residues: CASSRAWTQGETQYF. The CDR3 DNA follows: TGTGCCAGCAGCCGCGCCTGGACTCAGGGAGAGACCCAGTACTTC. The chain is built from TRBV6-2 or TRBV6-3 and TRBJ2-5, with D possibly called TRBD1 or TRBD2 (5 bases each). Germline V gene lookup returns CDR1 MNHEY and CDR2 SVGEGT. V shed 6 bases and J shed 4 bases, with 18 bases lying between them. The CDR3 spans 15 residues.